Listed here are 23 T cell receptor beta chains from one sample, sequenced in a study of blood T cell repertoires in COVID-19 (TCRdb year 2020). Receptor libraries were prepared by the immunoSEQ multiplex PCR assay. Not all clones reach the TCRdb copy of this immuneACCESS table, which keeps in-frame sequences only. Checked studies attribute under half of the gap to unresolved V genes and leave the rest unexplained. Here the sample has about 190,000 clones; around 76% occur a single time. Clones ranked in the top ten supply roughly 7.1% of the sample. The material sequenced was peripheral blood. The receptors here all came from a woman in her fifties or sixties with COVID-19, enrolled during active disease.

Comments on this clone: Different DNA sequences within this sample yield the same CDR3. The chain carries TRBV12-3 or TRBV12-4 and TRBJ1-1; D is uncertain. This CDR3 contains 13 residues. The ends were cut back, 3 bases at V and 1 base at J, with 6 bases in the middle. In nucleotides, the CDR3 is TGTGCCAGCAGTTTTAGTGGGAACACTGAAGCTTTCTTT. This encodes CASSFSGNTEAFF.

Turning to this clone: An end of the junction differs from the germline gene, which may be a read error. This chain's CDR3 is CAIREEGYYGYTF. In DNA form, the CDR3 reads TGTGCCATCCGTGAGGAGGGTTACTATGGCTACACCTTC. This chain connects TRBV10-3 to TRBJ1-2; D unclear. The CDR3 runs to 13 residues. The germline gives CDR1 ENHRY, CDR2 SYGVKD.

The J gene is TRBJ1-5, the V gene TRBV25-1, with a tentative D call TRBD1 (5 bases). CDR1 and CDR2 from the germline V gene are MGHDK and SYGVNS. V gave up 1 base and J gave up 7 bases, with 11 bases separating them. The CDR3 runs 14 residues. The CDR3 region has the DNA TGTGCCAGCAGTGAATGGGCAGGGAACCAGCCCCAGCATTTT. It yields the protein CASSEWAGNQPQHF.

The rearrangement links TRBV7-9 to TRBJ2-1, with a possible D match to TRBD2 (7 bases). Germline values: CDR1 SEHNR, CDR2 FQNEAQ (reference sequence). CDR3 size: 14 residues. Trimming cost V 5 bases and J 8 bases, with 16 bases left between them. DNA of the CDR3: TGTGCCAGCAGCCCCCTTCGGGGGGCGGATGAGCAGTTCTTC. Protein product: CASSPLRGADEQFF.

CDR3 region: CASSEGNTGSVYGYTF. For the CDR3, the DNA is TGTGCCAGCAGCGAAGGAAACACAGGGTCGGTCTATGGCTACACCTTC. The chain is built from TRBV4-2 and TRBJ1-2; weak D call: TRBD1 (6 bases). Germline V gene data show CDR1 as LGHNA and CDR2 as YNFKEQ. This CDR3 has 16 amino acids. Deletions cut 5 bases from V and 4 bases from J, with 20 bases between.

The chain has TRBV7-3 and TRBJ2-3; a weak D match, TRBD1 (7 bases). There are 16 residues in the CDR3. The germline CDR1 and CDR2 sequences are SGHTA and FQGTGA. V gave up 1 base and J gave up 5 bases, with 16 bases separating them. The CDR3 DNA is TGTGCCAGCAGCTTAAGGCCAGGGGGGACCCGAGATACGCAGTATTTT. It yields the protein CASSLRPGGTRDTQYF.

The rearrangement uses TRBV27 and TRBJ2-7, with 12 nucleotides matching TRBD2. Germline assignment: CDR1 MNHEY and CDR2 SMNVEV (reference sequence). The CDR3 length is 13 residues. V trimming: 7 bases; J trimming: 3 bases; junction bases outside the gene matches: 1. In nucleotides, the CDR3 is TGTGCCAGCAAACTAGCGGGAGGCTACGAGCAGTACTTC. Translating gives CASKLAGGYEQYF.

The chain combines TRBV2 with TRBJ1-2, with TRBD1 identical over 9 bases. With 5 bases clipped from V and 4 bases from J, the junction kept 5 bases outside the gene matches. Germline V lookup: CDR1 SNHLY, CDR2 FYNNEI. The CDR3 spans 14 residues. For the CDR3, the DNA is TGTGCCAGCAGTTCCGGGACAGGGTTCTATGGCTACACCTTC. Translation gives CASSSGTGFYGYTF. Looking up the rest from reference TRBV2 and TRBJ1-2 gives the full variable domain: EPEVTQTPSHQVTQMGQEVILRCVPISNHLYFYWYRQILGQKVEFLVSFYNNEISEKSEIFDDQFSVERPDGSNFTLKIRSTKLEDSAMYFCASSSGTGFYGYTFGSGTRLTVV.

The chain has TRBV4-1 and TRBJ2-2; 10 bases match TRBD1. CDR1 MGHRA and CDR2 YSYEKL come from the germline V gene. After removal of 1 base from V and 9 bases from J, the junction contained 5 bases not matched to a gene. The CDR3 has 15 residues. For the CDR3, the DNA is TGCGCCAGCAGCCAAGGTGGGACAGGGGTCCGGGAGCTGTTTTTT. It yields the protein CASSQGGTGVRELFF.

The J gene is TRBJ2-7, the V gene TRBV6-1; 7 bases map to TRBD2. V was clipped by 2 bases and J by 3 bases; unmatched bases: 16. The CDR3 has 18 residues. Germline CDR1 MNHNS, CDR2 SASEGT. Here the CDR3 DNA reads TGTGCCAGCAGTGAACCTCTTTATATGAAGGCGGGGGTCTACGAGCAGTACTTC. Protein product: CASSEPLYMKAGVYEQYF.

This chain joins TRBV27 and TRBJ2-3; 9 nucleotides align to TRBD2. Germline V gene lookup returns CDR1 MNHEY and CDR2 SMNVEV (reference sequence). Trimming cost V 5 bases and J 3 bases; bases outside gene matches: 15. The CDR3 totals 18 residues. CDR3 nucleotides: TGTGCCAGCAGTCCCCCAAATACCGGGACTAGCTATACAGATACGCAGTATTTT. Protein: CASSPPNTGTSYTDTQYF.

The rearrangement links TRBV28 to TRBJ2-4; D may be TRBD1 (6 bases). Germline CDR1 MDHEN, CDR2 SYDVKM. The germline V and J ends were trimmed by 8 bases and 1 base, with 12 bases remaining between them. There are 14 residues in the CDR3. CDR3 sequence: CASGTGRAKNIQYF. The CDR3 coding sequence is TGTGCCAGCGGTACAGGGCGGGCCAAAAACATTCAGTACTTC.

The gene calls are TRBV2 and TRBJ1-3; possibly TRBD1 for D (5 bases). Trimming cost V 7 bases and J 2 bases, with 12 bases left between them. The CDR3 runs to 14 residues. CDR1 and CDR2 from the germline V gene are SNHLY and FYNNEI. DNA for the CDR3: TGTGCCAGCACCATCCAGGGCGCTGGAAACACCATATATTTT. It specifies CASTIQGAGNTIYF.

The V call is TRBV6-1, the J call TRBJ1-2; TRBD1 might be the D (6 bases). The CDR3 extends over 13 amino acids. CDR1 is MNHNS, CDR2 SASEGT, per germline. V lost 6 bases, J lost 4 bases, and 12 bases lay in between. CDR3 in amino acids: CASRQGQPYGYTF. The CDR3, as DNA: TGTGCCAGCAGACAAGGACAGCCCTATGGCTACACCTTC.

The chain has TRBV6-2 or TRBV6-3 and TRBJ2-3, with unresolved D. CDR3 size: 17 residues. The ends were cut back, 0 bases at V and 4 bases at J, with 17 bases in the middle. Germline V CDR1 and CDR2: MNHEY, SVGEGT. CDR3 DNA sequence: TGTGCCAGCAGTTACTCGCCTACGGAACGACACGCAGATACGCAGTATTTT. This translates into CASSYSPTERHADTQYF.

The J gene is TRBJ2-3, the V gene TRBV5-3; no clear D gene. TRBV5-3 is designated an ORF whose function remains uncertain. V lost 2 bases and J 1 base, leaving 11 bases between the germline ends. The CDR3 is 15 residues long. The CDR3 sequence is CARSFQTGRTDTQYF. The CDR3 DNA sequence: TGTGCCAGAAGCTTCCAGACTGGTCGCACAGATACGCAGTATTTT.

This chain joins TRBV28 and TRBJ2-1; perhaps TRBD2 as D (6 bases). Germline-derived CDR1 and CDR2 are MDHEN and SYDVKM. The CDR3 has 17 amino acids. V was cut by 6 bases and J by 5 bases, with 23 bases left in between. CDR3 in amino acids: CASRPPPSAPRHNEQFF. The CDR3 nucleotides read TGTGCCAGCAGGCCCCCCCCTAGCGCGCCCCGCCACAATGAGCAGTTCTTC.

The chain links TRBV5-5 to TRBJ2-3; maybe TRBD2 (5 bases). The V gene's germline CDR1 is SGHKS and CDR2 YYEKEE (reference sequence). The CDR3 is 16 residues long. The V and J ends lost 3 bases and 0 bases respectively, with 14 bases between them. The CDR3 DNA reads TGTGCCAGCAGCTCCTATCTAACGGGAAGCACAGATACGCAGTATTTT. This encodes CASSSYLTGSTDTQYF.

The chain links TRBV29-1 to TRBJ2-1; D is possibly TRBD2 (7 bases). This CDR3 is 13 amino acids long. Trimming pared 5 bases from V and 8 bases from J, leaving 16 bases between. The germline gives CDR1 SQVTM, CDR2 ANQGSEA. CDR3 loop: CSVKGGVVDEQFF. CDR3 in DNA: TGCAGCGTTAAGGGGGGGGTTGTGGATGAGCAGTTCTTC.

V gene TRBV4-3 combines with J gene TRBJ1-4, with a tentative D call TRBD1 (5 bases). In germline, CDR1 is LGHNA, CDR2 YSLEER. The CDR3 covers 15 residues. Trimming removed 0 bases at V and 2 bases at J, with 7 bases between. CDR3 sequence reads: CASSQERQTNEKLFF. The CDR3 DNA reads TGCGCCAGCAGCCAAGAAAGACAGACTAATGAAAAACTGTTTTTT.

The chain has TRBV9 and TRBJ2-1; 10 nucleotides agree with TRBD2. V gave up 4 bases and J gave up 6 bases; unmatched junction bases: 7. The CDR3 is 15 amino acids. The germline V gene has CDR1 SGDLS and CDR2 YYNGEE. The CDR3 DNA reads as TGTGCCAGCAGCCCGGGGCTAGCGGGAGTCAATGAGCAGTTCTTC. Protein sequence: CASSPGLAGVNEQFF.

The gene calls are TRBV2 and TRBJ2-2; 10 positions match TRBD1. Per germline, CDR1 SNHLY and CDR2 FYNNEI. V gave up 4 bases and J gave up 4 bases; unmatched junction bases: 3. CDR3 length: 15 residues. The CDR3 nucleotides are TGTGCCAGCAGTGGGGGACAGGGGAGCACCGGGGAGCTGTTTTTT. Its protein is CASSGGQGSTGELFF.

The CDR3 reads CASSDRDRYTDTQYF. In nucleotides, the CDR3 is TGTGCCAGCAGTGACCGGGACAGATACACAGATACGCAGTATTTT. V gene TRBV6-1 combines with J gene TRBJ2-3; 7 bases align to TRBD1. V shed 3 bases and J 2 bases; nucleotides not matched to a gene: 5. Per germline, CDR1 MNHNS and CDR2 SASEGT. The CDR3 extends over 15 amino acids.